The next 23 T cell receptor beta chains were all read from a single sample in a study of glioma-infiltrating T cells. Using RNA template, CDR3s of TCR alpha and beta were amplified with iRepertoire arm-PCR. MiXCR, applied by TCRdb to the multiplex PCR reads, yields one record per CDR3 protein. The sample includes fewer than 250,000 distinct CDR3 sequences, approximately 30% of them seen just once. The sequenced material came from glioma tissue, nonneoplastic brain tissue, or PBMCs (not recorded which). Receptors were obtained from a human donor with low-grade glioma or glioblastoma, undergoing nonglioma brain surgery, or in good health (not recorded which).

As concerns this clonotype: A read error is possible here, since a much larger clone lies one base away. Since no conserved phenylalanine or tryptophan closes the CDR3, a read error is the likely cause. This sequence joins TRBV11-2 and TRBJ2-3; TRBD2 matches at 12 bases. The CDR3 length is 16 residues. Germline assignment: CDR1 SGHAT and CDR2 FQNNGV. V lost 3 bases, J lost 4 bases, and 5 bases stayed unmatched. CDR3: CASSFQTSGSSDTQYL. The CDR3 DNA follows: TGTGCCAGCAGCTTCCAGACTAGCGGGAGTTCAGATACGCAGTATCTT.

This clonotype was recorded at least ten times. V usage is TRBV15 and J usage is TRBJ2-7; 7 bases align to TRBD1. The J segment lost 2 bases and the V segment lost 5 bases, leaving 6 bases of the junction unmatched. CDR3 length: 14 amino acids. Germline CDR1 is LNHNV and CDR2 is YYDKDF (reference sequence). The CDR3 DNA follows: TGTGCCACCAGCCGAAGAACAGGGGCCTACGAGCAGTACTTC. Encoded protein: CATSRRTGAYEQYF.

A note on this clonotype: Being one base from a much bigger clone, this may be a read error. The gene calls are TRBV27 and TRBJ2-7, with D perhaps being TRBD1 or TRBD2 (5 bases each). Trimming pared 2 bases from V and 2 bases from J, leaving 10 bases between. CDR1 MNHEY and CDR2 SMNVEV come from the germline V gene (reference sequence). The CDR3 loop spans 14 amino acids. CDR3 sequence reads: CASSLRDGPYEQYF. CDR3 DNA sequence: TGTGCCAGCAGTTTACGGGACGGGCCCTACGAGCAGTACTTC.

In the case of this clonotype: Since a much larger clone is just one base distant, this may be a read error. The V and J genes are TRBV7-2 and TRBJ2-3; 13 positions match TRBD2. This CDR3 contains 15 residues. Per germline, CDR1 SGHTA and CDR2 FQGNSA. The CDR3: CASSHRLAGGDTRYF. The CDR3 region has the DNA TGCGCCAGCAGCCATAGACTAGCGGGAGGAGATACGCGGTATTTT.

As for this clonotype: A much larger clone sits a single nucleotide away, making a read error possible. Because the CDR3 is missing its conserved closing phenylalanine or tryptophan, this is likely a read error. V and J are TRBV5-1 and TRBJ1-1; a weak D match, TRBD1 (6 bases). Germline CDR1 is SGHRS and CDR2 is YFSETQ. The CDR3 spans 15 residues. The V and J ends lost 0 bases and 4 bases respectively, with 13 bases between them. The DNA for the CDR3 is TGCGCCAGCAGCTTGGCCTCGGGGGCCGGCACTGAAGCTTTCCTT. It is translated as CASSLASGAGTEAFL.

This clonotype was observed a single time. This may stem from a read error, because a much larger clone lies one nucleotide away. This chain links TRBV19 with TRBJ1-2, with D unresolved. CDR1 LNHDA and CDR2 SQIVND come from the germline V gene (reference sequence). CDR3 length: 10 residues. Between the trimmed V and J ends, which lost 10 bases and 5 bases, there was a span of 8 bases. The CDR3 DNA reads TGTGCCATCTGGGAGTATGGCTACACCTTC. This encodes CAIWEYGYTF.

This clonotype was observed at least ten times. The CDR3 bases are TGTGCCAGCAGTTACGGTGGCGGGAGGGCAGATACGCAGTATTTT. This encodes CASSYGGGRADTQYF. The chain employs TRBV6-2 or TRBV6-3 and TRBJ2-3; TRBD2 matches 9 bases. This CDR3 is 15 amino acids long. Germline CDR1 MNHEY, CDR2 SVGEGT. The J segment lost 4 bases and the V segment lost 2 bases, leaving 4 bases of the junction unmatched.

A word on this clonotype: One junction end does not reproduce the germline sequence, and a read error may be involved. The rearrangement links TRBV20-1 to TRBJ1-1; 8 nucleotides match TRBD1. This CDR3 has 12 residues. Germline V CDR1 and CDR2: DFQATT, SNEGSKA (reference sequence). CDR3 sequence: CRGRGHITEVFF. CDR3 DNA: TGCAGGGGCAGGGGGCATATTACTGAAGTTTTCTTT.

This clonotype has at least ten counts. V gene TRBV18 combines with J gene TRBJ2-7; the match to TRBD1 covers 9 bases. CDR3 length equals 15 residues. J lost 6 bases, V lost 4 bases, and 10 bases had no gene match. Germline V lookup: CDR1 KGHSH, CDR2 LQKENI. CDR3 in amino acids: CASSLPSGQGGEQYF. CDR3 DNA: TGTGCCAGCTCACTACCCTCGGGACAGGGCGGCGAGCAGTACTTC.

The CDR3 DNA reads as TGTGCCACCAGCAGAGATGCGCGACAGGGTAATTCACCACCCCACTTT. Its translation: CATSRDARQGNSPPHF. This sequence joins TRBV15 and TRBJ1-6, with TRBD1 matching over 7 bases. Trimming removed 0 bases from V and 18 bases from J; junction bases left unmatched: 17. The CDR3 has 16 residues. CDR1 is LNHNV and CDR2 is YYDKDF in the germline V gene (reference sequence).

This clonotype was observed at least ten times. The genes are TRBV20-1 and TRBJ1-5, with D possibly matching TRBD1 (6 bases). From germline, CDR1 is DFQATT and CDR2 SNEGSKA (reference sequence). The CDR3 is 14 residues long. Trimming took off 1 base at V and 5 bases at J, with 12 bases between the two ends. CDR3 amino acids: CSARGGARDQPQHF. CDR3 in DNA: TGCAGTGCTAGAGGGGGGGCCCGGGATCAGCCCCAGCATTTT.

On this clonotype: This could be a read error, since a much larger clone is one nucleotide away. The chain recombines TRBV4-1 with TRBJ1-2; 8 positions agree with TRBD1. Per germline, CDR1 MGHRA and CDR2 YSYEKL. CDR3 length equals 14 residues. The CDR3 reads CASSTRQGNYGFTF. In DNA form, the CDR3 reads TGCGCCAGCAGCACTAGACAGGGGAACTATGGCTTCACCTTC.

This clonotype was found many times. V usage is TRBV7-6 and J usage is TRBJ2-7; D not resolved. Germline assignment: CDR1 SGHVS and CDR2 FNYEAQ. The V and J ends lost 2 bases and 6 bases respectively, with 11 bases between them. CDR3 length: 13 amino acids. The CDR3 nucleotides read TGTGCCAGCAGCTTAAGAGTGATGGGCGAGCAGTACTTC. Encoded protein: CASSLRVMGEQYF.

There are many counts of this clonotype. The V and J genes are TRBV7-2 and TRBJ1-1, with D unresolved. There are 14 residues in the CDR3. CDR1 SGHTA and CDR2 FQGNSA come from the germline V gene. The germline V and J ends were trimmed by 1 base and 4 bases, with 10 bases remaining between them. CDR3 sequence: CASSLGGRITEAFF. The CDR3, as DNA: TGTGCCAGCAGCTTAGGGGGTAGGATCACTGAAGCTTTCTTT. The whole variable domain, filled in from reference TRBV7-2 and TRBJ1-1, reads GAGVSQSPSNKVTEKGKDVELRCDPISGHTALYWYRQSLGQGLEFLIYFQGNSAPDKSGLPSDRFSAERTGGSVSTLTIQRTQQEDSAVYLCASSLGGRITEAFFGQGTRLTVV.

Comments on this clonotype: No DNA is shown, since the ends of the CDR3 on it are uncertain; the CDR3 is the one TCRdb lists. The V gene is TRBV7-8, the J gene TRBJ2-3; TRBD2 is the table's D call, not checked against the DNA. The CDR3 numbers 21 amino acids, ends counted. Germline V gene data show CDR1 as SGHVS and CDR2 as FQNEAQ. CDR3 sequence reads: CASSFYICSAASGLAGVTQYF.

Comments on this clonotype: One end of the junction fails to match germline, which may point to a read error. The chain couples TRBV20-1 to TRBJ1-5, with D hard to call. Germline V CDR1 and CDR2: DFQATT, SNEGSKA (reference sequence). The CDR3 is made up of 12 amino acids. CDR3 amino acids: CSARPLSPTQNF. The CDR3 bases are TGCAGTGCTCGACCTCTGTCTCCGACCCAGAATTTT.

This clonotype has a count of ten or more. The rearrangement joins TRBV27 to TRBJ1-1; 9 bases agree with TRBD1. Germline CDR1 is MNHEY and CDR2 is SMNVEV (reference sequence). CDR3 length: 15 residues. V shed 5 bases, J shed 1 base, and the junction held 5 bases outside the gene matches. The CDR3 loop is CASSAPGQGNTEAFF. CDR3 bases: TGTGCCAGCAGTGCGCCGGGACAGGGGAACACTGAAGCTTTCTTT.

With regard to this clonotype: A single base separates this from a much larger clone, so it may be a read error. V gene TRBV4-3 combines with J gene TRBJ1-5; 7 bases agree with TRBD1. The J call may not be correct, given that the DNA end is closer to TRBJ2-3. CDR3 length: 17 amino acids. Germline lookup yields CDR1 LGHNA and CDR2 YSLEER. CDR3 amino acids: CASSLSLATGAAQPQYF. CDR3 nucleotide sequence: TGCGCCAGCAGCCTCTCCTTGGCAACAGGGGCGGCTCAGCCCCAGTATTTT.

This clonotype was found many times. The chain uses TRBV6-2 or TRBV6-3 and TRBJ2-7, with D tentatively TRBD1 (6 bases). This CDR3 is built from 15 residues. CDR1 is MNHEY, CDR2 SVGEGT, per germline. Trimming shortened V by 3 bases and J by 2 bases, and 14 bases separated the two germline ends. CDR3 sequence reads: CASSYRRAGAYEQYF. Written as DNA, the CDR3 is TGTGCCAGCAGTTATCGTCGGGCAGGGGCCTACGAGCAGTACTTC.

As for this clonotype: A read error may explain this, as a much larger clone is one base away. This chain uses TRBV5-4 with TRBJ2-1; no firm D call. The CDR3 is made up of 15 amino acids. The germline gives CDR1 SGHNT, CDR2 YYREEE (reference sequence). The CDR3 sequence is CASSQDPPYYNEQFF. In DNA form, the CDR3 reads TGCGCCAGCAGCCAAGACCCCCCGTACTACAATGAGCAGTTCTTC.

Ten or more counts support this clonotype. The CDR3 DNA reads as TGCGCCAGCAGCCAACTAGCGGAGTTCTCCTACGAGCAGTACTTC. As protein: CASSQLAEFSYEQYF. The chain joins TRBV4-1 to TRBJ2-7; 7 bases are shared with TRBD2. The J segment lost 0 bases and the V segment lost 2 bases, leaving 4 bases of the junction unmatched. The CDR3 is 15 residues long. Per germline, CDR1 MGHRA and CDR2 YSYEKL.

This clonotype was seen ten or more times. The rearrangement joins TRBV7-2 to TRBJ1-1; TRBD1 matches at 7 bases. This CDR3 region has 15 residues. Germline V lookup: CDR1 SGHTA, CDR2 FQGNSA. The junction had 8 bases not matched to a gene; V was cut back by 2 bases and J by 5 bases. The CDR3 coding sequence is TGTGCCAGCAGCTTACTCAGACAGGGCGGAACTGAAGCTTTCTTT. It is translated as CASSLLRQGGTEAFF.

A remark on this clonotype: Sequence at one end of the junction differs from germline and may be a read error. The genes are TRBV5-1 and TRBJ2-3; 10 bases match TRBD1. The CDR3 sequence is 15 residues long. Germline V gives CDR1 SGHRS, CDR2 YFSETQ. The CDR3 reads CASGRQGAESDPQYF. CDR3 bases: TGCGCCAGCGGAAGACAGGGGGCGGAATCAGATCCGCAGTATTTT.